This TCR beta chain derives from a study of shared clonotypes between healthy human individuals. For the study at large: Used for every donor were three CD4 naive, three CD4 memory, two CD8 naive and one CD8 memory plate.

Sequencing used immunoSEQ multiplex PCR; TCRdb keeps in-frame clones, though not all of them. The table shows roughly 2.2 million clones, with around 90% occurring only once. The ends lost 2 bases at V and 6 bases at J; junction bases unmatched: 4. CDR1 is SGHRS and CDR2 is YFSETQ in the germline V gene. The CDR3 consists of 14 residues. The specimen was naive CD4+ T cells from PBMCs. Subset indicated: CD45RA+ positively selected. The TCR originated in a man younger than 35 in good health. Some clones in this sample may be carry-over from other donors' samples. V gene TRBV5-1 combines with J gene TRBJ2-1; 8 bases are shared with TRBD2. CDR3 nucleotide sequence: TGCGCCAGCAGCTTTAGCGGGATAGTCAATGAGCAGTTCTTC. Encoded protein: CASSFSGIVNEQFF.